The present entry profiles one T cell receptor beta chain with its context. Its antigen is unidentified. This sample stems from a study of response to subunit inactivated influenza vaccine. Via MiXCR, TCRdb re-called the RT-PCR reads, giving one row per CDR3 protein. The sample carries under 950,000 distinct CDR3 sequences, 21% recorded once. Broader study findings: Few additional T cells are recruited per seasonal influenza vaccination, authors suggested.

The clonotype originates from a man aged 50-60 years who received an inactivated influenza vaccine. This sample comprised PBMCs from blood, obtained 4 to 6 days after vaccination.

In nucleotides, the CDR3 is TGTGCCAGCAGCGACCTGGGGACACCGCCCTACGAGCAGTACTTC. Translation: CASSDLGTPPYEQYF. The chain couples TRBV7-8 to TRBJ2-7, with D maybe TRBD1 (6 bases). V was pared by 5 bases and J by 2 bases, with 16 bases between. CDR3 length equals 15 residues. Germline-derived CDR1 and CDR2 are SGHVS and FQNEAQ.